The 15 T cell receptor beta chains given below trace back to one sample, sequenced in a study of T cell responses to AZD1222 COVID-19 vaccine. Profiled with immunoSEQ multiplex PCR; TCRdb holds only in-frame clones, not every one. The repertoire includes under 130,000 clones, around 90% of them detected once, and 20% sits in the top ten. The specimen was peripheral blood, collected on day 0 of AZD1222 vaccination. The source of these receptors is an adult in good health.

This rearrangement joins TRBV19 to TRBJ2-5; no reliable D call. The CDR3 spans 14 residues. Trimming left V 5 bases short and J 3 bases short, with 13 bases between. Per the germline V gene, CDR1 is LNHDA and CDR2 is SQIVND (reference sequence). CDR3 loop: CASSPRVVEETQYF. CDR3 nucleotide sequence: TGTGCCAGTAGTCCCCGCGTGGTAGAAGAGACCCAGTACTTC.

The chain links TRBV5-4 to TRBJ2-7; D is unclear. Deletions cut 4 bases from V and 3 bases from J, with 14 bases between. CDR3 length: 14 residues. Germline loops: CDR1 SGHNT, CDR2 YYREEE (reference sequence). CDR3 residues: CASSPDGVYYEQYF. DNA for the CDR3: TGTGCCAGCAGCCCGGACGGAGTCTACTACGAGCAGTACTTC.

The gene calls are TRBV7-2 and TRBJ1-2; TRBD1 matches 12 bases. Losses at the gene ends were 4 bases for V and 5 bases for J; bases not matched to a gene: 2. The CDR3 sequence is 14 residues long. CDR1 SGHTA and CDR2 FQGNSA come from the germline V gene. The chain's CDR3 is CASSSGQGAYGYTF. CDR3 coding DNA: TGTGCCAGCAGCTCGGGACAGGGGGCTTATGGCTACACCTTC.

V and J are TRBV5-1 and TRBJ2-2; D is uncertain. V shed 4 bases and J shed 6 bases, with 13 bases lying between them. The CDR3 covers 14 residues. CDR1 and CDR2 (germline): SGHRS, YFSETQ. CDR3 residues: CASSPWSGAGELFF. The CDR3 DNA is TGCGCCAGCAGCCCCTGGAGTGGTGCCGGGGAGCTGTTTTTT.

The J gene is TRBJ1-2, the V gene TRBV6-2 or TRBV6-3, with D perhaps matching TRBD1 (6 bases). The ends were cut back, 5 bases at V and 1 base at J, with 8 bases in the middle. CDR1 is MNHEY, CDR2 SVGEGT, per germline. CDR3 length: 13 amino acids. The CDR3 region has the DNA TGTGCCAGCAGTAACAGGGTTAACTATGGCTACACCTTC. Its translation: CASSNRVNYGYTF.

This chain connects TRBV30 to TRBJ1-5; D is ambiguous. V was pared by 2 bases and J by 7 bases, with 12 bases between. The germline CDR1 and CDR2 sequences are GTSNPN and SVGIG (reference sequence). The CDR3 length is 13 residues. The CDR3: CAWSQALLQPQHF. CDR3 in DNA: TGTGCCTGGAGTCAAGCCCTTCTGCAGCCCCAGCATTTT.

This clone was seen once. This rearrangement joins TRBV10-3 to TRBJ2-1; TRBD1 agrees at 9 bases. With V trimmed by 0 bases and J by 8 bases, 8 bases remained unmatched. The CDR3 is 16 amino acids. Germline CDR1 ENHRY, CDR2 SYGVKD. This chain's CDR3 is CAISESIGTGIHEQFF. The CDR3 DNA follows: TGTGCCATCAGTGAGTCGATAGGGACAGGGATCCATGAGCAGTTCTTC.

The rearrangement uses TRBV18 and TRBJ2-7; weak D call: TRBD2 (5 bases). Per germline, CDR1 KGHSH and CDR2 LQKENI. This CDR3 has 12 amino acids. Between the trimmed V and J ends, which lost 8 bases and 6 bases, there was a span of 14 bases. The CDR3 nucleotides read TGTGCCAGCACATACTCCACTAGCGAGCAGTACTTC. It translates to CASTYSTSEQYF.

The chain combines TRBV9 with TRBJ2-7; D may correspond to TRBD1 or TRBD2 (5 bases each). The CDR3 runs to 14 residues. Germline assignment: CDR1 SGDLS and CDR2 YYNGEE. The ends were cut back, 0 bases at V and 1 base at J, with 8 bases in the middle. DNA for the CDR3: TGTGCCAGCAGCGTAGGGGACGGATCCTACGAGCAGTACTTC. It yields the protein CASSVGDGSYEQYF.

This chain uses TRBV6-5 with TRBJ2-7; D ambiguous. Trimming left V 0 bases short and J 2 bases short, with 5 bases between. The germline V gene encodes CDR1 MNHEY and CDR2 SVGAGI. The CDR3 is made up of 13 amino acids. The DNA of the CDR3 is TGTGCCAGCAGTTACTCGGCCCCCTACGAGCAGTACTTC. Translating gives CASSYSAPYEQYF.

The rearrangement links TRBV7-2 to TRBJ2-3; no firm D call. V dropped 2 bases and J dropped 4 bases, with 10 bases sitting between them. Germline CDR1 and CDR2: SGHTA and FQGNSA. The length of the CDR3 is 14 residues. The CDR3, as DNA: TGTGCCAGCAGCTTAAGGGTAGCCCCAGATACGCAGTATTTT. Amino acids: CASSLRVAPDTQYF.

For this clone: Distinct nucleotide sequences in the sample also encode this CDR3. The chain carries TRBV18 and TRBJ1-3; D not certain. The ends were cut back, 2 bases at V and 0 bases at J, with 5 bases in the middle. Germline loops: CDR1 KGHSH, CDR2 LQKENI. CDR3 length: 14 amino acids. The CDR3, as DNA: TGTGCCAGCTCACCAACTGACTCTGGAAACACCATATATTTT. This translates into CASSPTDSGNTIYF.

The chain carries TRBV5-4 and TRBJ1-2; the D gene is possibly TRBD1 (5 bases). This CDR3 has 13 amino acids. V was shortened by 2 bases and J by 7 bases, with 12 bases between the two germline ends. Germline CDR1 and CDR2: SGHNT and YYREEE (reference sequence). This chain's CDR3 is CASSFGDGIGYTF. The CDR3 DNA reads TGTGCCAGCAGCTTCGGGGACGGCATTGGCTACACCTTC.

This chain joins TRBV6-5 and TRBJ2-7, with D perhaps TRBD1 (6 bases). The germline V and J ends were trimmed by 3 bases and 4 bases, with 13 bases remaining between them. Germline CDR1 is MNHEY and CDR2 is SVGAGI. This CDR3 has 14 residues. CDR3: CASSYAGARYEQYF. CDR3 DNA: TGTGCCAGCAGTTATGCAGGGGCCCGGTACGAGCAGTACTTC.

The chain carries TRBV7-6 and TRBJ1-1, with unresolved D. CDR1 and CDR2 (germline): SGHVS, FNYEAQ. Trimming removed 5 bases at V and 1 base at J, with 11 bases between. The CDR3 is 14 residues long. The DNA of the CDR3 is TGTGCCAGCAGCCCAGGCCTTGGGAACACTGAAGCTTTCTTT. Translated: CASSPGLGNTEAFF.